The TCR beta chain under discussion was sequenced for a study of cytomegalovirus exposure and HLA in healthy donors (dated by TCRdb to 2016 to 2017). Study-level background: According to an earlier analysis of around 600 of the donors, 150 million to 200 million T cells yielded roughly 100 million unique TCR beta sequences and about 300 Gb of sequence data. Approximately 300 gigabases of sequencing data and approximately 80 million unique TCR sequences were included in an early release covering 500 to 750 HLA-typed donors. Of the roughly 400 genotyped donors, approximately 80% were placed in the genetic ancestry cluster associated with self-reported Caucasian donors. The study aimed to test whether signatures of past pathogen exposure could be identified by cataloging public T cell receptors. The T cell repertoires of about 700 subjects were profiled by immunosequencing and related to cytomegalovirus serostatus. Besides the first cohort of some 670 subjects, a separate validation cohort made up of 120 different subjects was used. High-throughput TCR immunosequencing, statistical association of individual TCRs with disease status, and machine learning were combined to predict cytomegalovirus infection status. In a later analysis, previously published TCR beta repertoires from some 640 donors were re-analyzed and high-resolution HLA genotyping was added so that TCR occurrence patterns could be studied. In the later analysis, no new phenotypic data were used to find candidate immune exposures; instead, reliance was placed on TCR beta sequences and their occurrence across donors. In an earlier analysis of 587 of the donors, high-throughput TCR beta sequencing was used to judge whether each TCR beta V gene segment behaved as functional or pseudogenic. Alongside the repertoire data, information on donor age, sex, ethnicity and CMV serostatus was compiled. A later genetic analysis used genome-wide SNP genotypes for about 60% of the roughly 670 donors, treating that subset as a discovery cohort. All discovery cohort repertoires had been generated using a single sequencing platform. Both class I and class II loci were covered by HLA typing, at four-digit resolution. The number of donors typed differed by locus, with about 629-630 for A, B, C, DRB1 and DQB1, roughly 520 for DQA1, 606 for DPA1, and some 470 for DPB1. Roughly five DR-DQ haplotypes were handled as single units for association and clustering, since linkage in the cohort was strong. Among about 400 genotyped donors of the cohort, an average of roughly 230,000 unique TCR beta nucleotide sequences was sequenced per donor, of which 15% to 20% were non-productive.

The cohort was made up of approximately 700 healthy bone marrow donors. Cohort members were all nominally healthy when sampled, although unrecorded immune exposures were likely present. The donor tested CMV seropositive, placing the donor among the approximately 290 seropositive members of the cohort. Every donor gave a peripheral blood sample, and the peripheral blood mononuclear cells from that sample were used for TCR beta sequencing. Genomic DNA extraction from the blood cell samples was performed with the Qiagen DNeasy Blood Extraction Kit. CDR1 is given as SGHNT and CDR2 as YENEEA, both from the germline V gene. Counted from cysteine to phenylalanine, this CDR3 has 18 amino acids. Left in the record is the CDR3 DNA by itself, 54 bases read in frame from the first base. For this chain, trimming is 5 bases at the V end and 0 bases at the J end, and the number of junction bases without a gene match is 8.

The library was produced with the immunoSEQ multiplex PCR assay. For the multiplex PCR, a mixture combining 60 forward primers for TCR Vbeta segments and 13 reverse primers for TCR Jbeta segments was used. The CDR3 region of rearranged TCR beta genes was amplified from genomic DNA with a multiplex PCR assay. On the Illumina HiSeq System, the amplified TCR beta libraries were sequenced as 87-base-pair reads. The original pipeline was this. A later analysis tallied 75 million to 95 million unique TCR beta chains across the 660 or so repertoires, and some 10 million of those chains were shared by two or more donors. To remove PCR and sequencing errors, raw reads were error-corrected and collapsed into unique sequences using a nearest-neighbor algorithm that merged closely related sequences. Alignment of CDR3 sequences to IMGT reference sequences was used to assign V, D and J gene segments. For a sequence to be retained, at least a six-nucleotide match to both a V gene segment and a J gene segment was required. A rearrangement counted as productive if the CDR3 had no stop codons and remained in frame with V and J, and every other rearrangement counted as non-productive. Following IMGT convention, CDR3 was defined as the stretch from the second conserved V-encoded cysteine up to the conserved J-encoded phenylalanine. The earlier analysis of some 540 of the donors excluded any sequence lacking an unambiguous match to a single V gene segment. An earlier analysis of around 600 of the donors classified V segments as functional when productive rearrangements were above 56.7% and as segregating when the standard deviation between donors was above 5%. A statistical classification framework was developed to diagnose cytomegalovirus status using the catalog of TCR beta chain sequences. In a later analysis, TCR nucleotide sequences were compared against IMGT/GENE-DB human TR gene sequences so that V and J genes could be assigned. Using the TCRdist pipeline, a later analysis assigned CDR3 sequences along with most-parsimonious VDJ recombination scenarios. In a later analysis, each TCR beta chain was defined by its CDR3 amino acid sequence together with its V-gene family, and reads without a unique V-gene family were excluded. As a way to deal with suspected cross-contamination and a sequencing artifact, a later analysis dropped under 600 nucleotide sequences that were highly shared and had low generation probability. A later analysis calculated a clonal expansion index for each public chain from normalized within-repertoire ranks of inferred template counts. In a later analysis, generation probabilities were computed using a VDJ recombination model fitted to out-of-frame rearrangements, and the results were checked against IGoR. A later analysis scored TCR-TCR, TCR-HLA and TCR-CMV co-occurrence with hypergeometric tests, applying a repertoire-size bias correction to TCR pairs. To estimate false discovery rates, a later analysis permuted the HLA or CMV assignments 20 times. In a later analysis, co-occurring TCRs were grouped using DBSCAN, and TCRdist sequence similarity was added for clustering within HLA-allele-positive subsets. Repertoires with fewer than 30,000 or more than 120,000 public chains were left out of co-occurrence clustering, as were five repertoires with anomalous nucleotide sharing. TCRdb provides this immuneACCESS table in a form limited to in-frame rearrangements. Some clones are lacking; in checked studies, under half of them reflect an unresolved V gene, and why the rest are absent is not known. V and J calls and clone size are given by that table; D and trimming were obtained from the DNA. The sample profile shows about 120,000 clones; about 80% of them were found once. Approximately 8.8% of the sample is held by the ten biggest clonotypes.

Paper-wide results and their limitations: The sequencing pipeline was judged likely to have produced a cluster of highly shared sequence variants as a technical artifact. Across donors, most TCR sequences were observed very rarely, whereas some public TCRs were present in many individuals. Because HLA typing was missing for some donors at each locus, association tests included only the typed subset. In both the original and validation cohorts, the classifier was reported to diagnose cytomegalovirus status with high specificity and sensitivity. A later analysis found that most CMV-associated TCR beta chains appeared HLA-restricted, with HLA associations seemingly driven largely by CMV exposure. An earlier analysis of approximately 530 of the donors showed that most TCR beta V segments appeared in productive rearrangements either about 90% or about 30% of the time, which broadly matched IMGT annotations. A few of the identified cytomegalovirus-associated TCR beta chains were confirmed in vitro to be specific for cytomegalovirus antigens. A later analysis reported that several top co-occurrence clusters appeared linked to parvovirus B19, influenza, CMV and Epstein-Barr virus. Some 16 rarely observed V segments, including chromosome 9 orphons, were excluded from the earlier analysis of some 590 of the donors because counts were too low. Correlated functional status among segregating V segments might reflect linkage disequilibrium, but an unknown experimental factor could not be ruled out. When HLA alleles, especially DR and DQ, strongly co-occurred, attributing TCR associations to individual alleles was difficult. The presence/absence analyses assumed that sequencing depth was roughly uniform across donors, and that assumption may not be true. Compared with equally common non-associated chains, HLA-associated TCR beta chains in a later analysis were more clonally expanded and had lower generation probabilities. Because the 87-base-pair reads could not distinguish some IMGT-functional V segments, including TRBV6-2 and TRBV6-3, those segments were excluded. The authors suggested that the approach could potentially be extended to other disease states and immunological phenotypes. The study gave a list of roughly 150 TCR beta chains associated with cytomegalovirus. A later genetic analysis reported fewer N-insertions in productive TCRs among donors in an Asian-associated ancestry cluster than the roughly 640-donor mean. A later analysis found that TCR association rates varied across HLA loci, with DRB1 alleles showing the most associated TCRs and HLA-C alleles the fewest. The cohort was sequenced for TCR beta chains only, and without alpha or paired-chain data the features that could be detected were limited. A later genetic analysis associated a missense DCLRE1C variant with V-gene and J-gene trimming of TCR beta chains, and an independent cohort replicated the association. For the cohort, immune exposure information was limited to CMV serostatus. A further reported finding was that TCR beta sequences accurately predicted the HLA-A and HLA-B alleles for most subjects in the first cohort. A later analysis associated 17,000 or so TCR beta sequences with specific HLA alleles at a false discovery rate of 0.05.

This clone has only one observation. There is no known antigen for this receptor. The input lacks base qualities; no much larger clone sits a single base away. The sequence derives from a female donor in good health and CMV-seropositive. Rearrangement joined TRBV11-3 to TRBJ2-2, with 11 central nucleotides matching TRBD2. Sequences were obtained from PBMCs. The nucleotide sequence is given as TGTGCCAGCAGCCCACGGACTAGCGGGTCCTCGAACACCGGGGAGCTGTTTTTT. It codes for CASSPRTSGSSNTGELFF.